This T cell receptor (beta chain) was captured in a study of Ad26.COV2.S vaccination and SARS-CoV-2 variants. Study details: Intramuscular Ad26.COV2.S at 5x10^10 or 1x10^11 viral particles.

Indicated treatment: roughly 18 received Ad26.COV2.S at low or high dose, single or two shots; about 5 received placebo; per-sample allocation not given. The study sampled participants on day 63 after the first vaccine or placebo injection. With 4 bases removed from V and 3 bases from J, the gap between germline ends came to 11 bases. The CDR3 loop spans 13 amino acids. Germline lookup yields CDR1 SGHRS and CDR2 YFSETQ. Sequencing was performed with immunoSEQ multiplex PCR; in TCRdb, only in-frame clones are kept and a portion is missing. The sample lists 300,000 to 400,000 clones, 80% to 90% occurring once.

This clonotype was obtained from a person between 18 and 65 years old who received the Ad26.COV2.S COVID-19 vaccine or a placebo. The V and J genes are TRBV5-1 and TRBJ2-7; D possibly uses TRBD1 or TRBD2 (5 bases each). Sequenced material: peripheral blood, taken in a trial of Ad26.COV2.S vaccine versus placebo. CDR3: CASSRDGDYEQYF. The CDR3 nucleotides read TGCGCCAGCAGCCGGGACGGAGACTACGAGCAGTACTTC.